The 5 T cell receptor beta chains below were found in one sample sequenced in a study of graft-versus-host responses after intestinal transplantation. Some clones are missing from TCRdb's copy, which holds only in-frame ones; the method was immunoSEQ multiplex PCR. The sample carries about 97,000 clones, approximately 92% recorded once. This sample comprised PBMCs, obtained around 450 days after intestinal transplant. These receptor sequences come from a human patient who received an intestinal transplant, so some T cells may come from the graft donor.

V and J are TRBV5-1 and TRBJ2-5; D is possibly TRBD1 (6 bases). This CDR3 is 14 amino acids long. Trimming removed 0 bases from V and 4 bases from J, with 10 bases in between. CDR1 and CDR2 (germline): SGHRS, YFSETQ. The CDR3: CASSLVIQGETQYF. CDR3 sequence (DNA): TGCGCCAGCAGCTTGGTTATACAGGGAGAGACCCAGTACTTC.

The rearrangement uses TRBV29-1 and TRBJ2-1, with 7 bases matching TRBD2. Per germline, CDR1 SQVTM and CDR2 ANQGSEA. The junction had 7 bases not matched to a gene; V was cut back by 3 bases and J by 8 bases. The CDR3 consists of 13 residues. CDR3 loop: CSVDPAGRDEQFF. CDR3 DNA: TGCAGCGTTGATCCGGCAGGGAGGGATGAGCAGTTCTTC.

The chain uses TRBV4-1 and TRBJ2-7; 7 nucleotides line up with TRBD2. V was pared by 5 bases and J by 5 bases, with 9 bases of the junction left unmatched. The CDR3 length is 14 residues. The germline CDR1 and CDR2 sequences are MGHRA and YSYEKL. The CDR3 nucleotides read TGCGCCAGCAGCTCGGGGAGGGGCCTGAACGAGCAGTACTTC. Residues: CASSSGRGLNEQYF.

The chain recombines TRBV5-4 with TRBJ1-1, with D tentatively TRBD1 (5 bases). Germline assignment: CDR1 SGHNT and CDR2 YYREEE (reference sequence). This CDR3 spans 13 amino acids. Trimming removed 2 bases at V and 1 base at J, with 6 bases between. The CDR3 sequence is CASSFGANTEAFF. The CDR3 DNA reads TGTGCCAGCAGCTTTGGGGCGAACACTGAAGCTTTCTTT. Supplemented by reference TRBV5-4 and TRBJ1-1, the full variable domain reads ETGVTQSPTHLIKTRGQQVTLRCSSQSGHNTVSWYQQALGQGPQFIFQYYREEENGRGNFPPRFSGLQFPNYSSELNVNALELDDSALYLCASSFGANTEAFFGQGTRLTVV.

CDR3 sequence reads: CASSLMGEEQFF. CDR3 in DNA: TGTGCCAGCAGCTTAATGGGGGAGGAGCAGTTCTTC. The chain has TRBV7-3 and TRBJ2-1; either TRBD1 or TRBD2 may supply D (5 bases each). The CDR3 is 12 amino acids. In germline, CDR1 is SGHTA, CDR2 FQGTGA. V was shortened by 1 base and J by 10 bases, with 8 bases between the two germline ends.